This entry lists 4 T cell receptor beta chains sequenced from one sample in a study of blood T cell repertoires in COVID-19. The data were produced by immunoSEQ multiplex PCR, yet TCRdb's version contains in-frame clones alone and is incomplete. The profile covers fewer than 300,000 clones, with roughly 90% appearing a single time and 1% to 1.3% taken by the ten largest. The source material was PBMCs or T cells enriched from blood (not recorded which). The receptors originated from a woman aged 25 to 39 who had recovered from COVID-19.

This chain connects TRBV10-1 to TRBJ1-1, with TRBD1 matching over 8 bases. The J segment lost 1 base and the V segment lost 8 bases, leaving 0 bases of the junction unmatched. The germline V gene has CDR1 WNHNN and CDR2 SYGVQD (reference sequence). CDR3 length: 12 amino acids. The CDR3: CASGTGNTEAFF. CDR3 coding DNA: TGCGCCAGCGGGACAGGGAACACTGAAGCTTTCTTT.

The V call is TRBV19, the J call TRBJ1-1; perhaps TRBD1 as D (5 bases). V lost 7 bases and J lost 1, with 10 bases in between. The CDR3 loop spans 13 amino acids. Germline V lookup: CDR1 LNHDA, CDR2 SQIVND (reference sequence). CDR3 coding DNA: TGTGCCAGTAAGCTGGGGGGGAACACTGAAGCTTTCTTT. This sequence encodes CASKLGGNTEAFF.

With regard to this clone: The sample carries other DNA sequences with the same CDR3. This chain connects TRBV20-1 to TRBJ2-5; D gene uncertain. From germline, CDR1 is DFQATT and CDR2 SNEGSKA (reference sequence). Between the trimmed V and J ends, which lost 0 bases and 4 bases, there was a span of 3 bases. CDR3 length: 11 residues. The CDR3 region has the DNA TGCAGTGCTAGAGATAGAGAGACCCAGTACTTC. This gives the protein CSARDRETQYF.

This chain links TRBV6-4 with TRBJ2-7, with 10 bases fitting TRBD2. The CDR3 runs 15 residues. Germline CDR1 MRHNA, CDR2 SNTAGT. Trimming at V came to 3 bases and at J to 2 bases, leaving 4 bases not matched to a gene. The CDR3 sequence is CASSEGLASPYEQYF. The CDR3 DNA sequence: TGTGCCAGCAGTGAGGGACTAGCGTCTCCCTACGAGCAGTACTTC.